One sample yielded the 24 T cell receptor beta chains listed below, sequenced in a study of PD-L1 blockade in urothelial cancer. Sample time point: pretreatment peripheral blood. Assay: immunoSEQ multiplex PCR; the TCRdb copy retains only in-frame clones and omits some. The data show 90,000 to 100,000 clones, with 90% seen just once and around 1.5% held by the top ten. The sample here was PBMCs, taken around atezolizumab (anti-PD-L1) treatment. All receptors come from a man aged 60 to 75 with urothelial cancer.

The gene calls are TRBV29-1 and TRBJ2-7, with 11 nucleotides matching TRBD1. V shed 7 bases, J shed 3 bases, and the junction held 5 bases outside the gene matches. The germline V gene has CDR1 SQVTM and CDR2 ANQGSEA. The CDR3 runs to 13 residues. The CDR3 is CSALGTGGYEQYF. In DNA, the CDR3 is TGCAGCGCCCTAGGGACAGGGGGCTACGAGCAGTACTTC.

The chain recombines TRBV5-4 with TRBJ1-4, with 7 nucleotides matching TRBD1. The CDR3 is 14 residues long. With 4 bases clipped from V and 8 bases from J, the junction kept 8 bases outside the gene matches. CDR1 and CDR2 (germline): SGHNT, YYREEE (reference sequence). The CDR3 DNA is TGTGCCAGCAGCGTGGGACAGCCCTCCGAAAAACTGTTTTTT. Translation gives CASSVGQPSEKLFF.

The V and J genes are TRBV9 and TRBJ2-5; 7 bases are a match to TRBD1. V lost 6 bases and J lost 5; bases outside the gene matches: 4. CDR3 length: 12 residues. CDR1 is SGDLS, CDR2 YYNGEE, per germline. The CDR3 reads CASKGAGETQYF. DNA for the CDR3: TGTGCCAGCAAGGGGGCCGGGGAGACCCAGTACTTC. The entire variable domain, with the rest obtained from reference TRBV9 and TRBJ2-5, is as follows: DSGVTQTPKHLITATGQRVTLRCSPRSGDLSVYWYQQSLDQGLQFLIQYYNGEERAKGNILERFSAQQFPDLHSELNLSSLELGDSALYFCASKGAGETQYFGPGTRLLVL.

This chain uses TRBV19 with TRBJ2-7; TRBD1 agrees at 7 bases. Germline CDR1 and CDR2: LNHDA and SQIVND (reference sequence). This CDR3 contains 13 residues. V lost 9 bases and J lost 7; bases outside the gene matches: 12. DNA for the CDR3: TGTGCCAGCAGCACAGGGGCTACGCTAGAGCAGTACTTC. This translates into CASSTGATLEQYF.

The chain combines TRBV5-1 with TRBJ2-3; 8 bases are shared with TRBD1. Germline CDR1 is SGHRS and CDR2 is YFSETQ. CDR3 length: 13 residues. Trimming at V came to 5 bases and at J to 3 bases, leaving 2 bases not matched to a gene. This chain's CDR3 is CASRGQGTDTQYF. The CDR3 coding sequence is TGCGCCAGCAGAGGACAGGGAACAGATACGCAGTATTTT.

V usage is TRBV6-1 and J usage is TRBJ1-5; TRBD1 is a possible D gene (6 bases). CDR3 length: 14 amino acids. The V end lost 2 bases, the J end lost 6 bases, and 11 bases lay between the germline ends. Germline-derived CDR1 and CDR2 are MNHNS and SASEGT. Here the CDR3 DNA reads TGTGCCAGCAGTGAACCGGGGGGCTTTCAGCCCCAGCATTTT. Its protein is CASSEPGGFQPQHF.

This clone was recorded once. CDR3 DNA sequence: TGTGCCATCAGTGAGTCGTCCTCGAGCTCCTACGAGCAGTACTTC. As protein: CAISESSSSSYEQYF. The chain links TRBV10-3 to TRBJ2-7; D remains ambiguous. This CDR3 is built from 15 residues. Germline V gene lookup returns CDR1 ENHRY and CDR2 SYGVKD. V was cut by 0 bases and J by 0 bases, with 9 bases left in between.

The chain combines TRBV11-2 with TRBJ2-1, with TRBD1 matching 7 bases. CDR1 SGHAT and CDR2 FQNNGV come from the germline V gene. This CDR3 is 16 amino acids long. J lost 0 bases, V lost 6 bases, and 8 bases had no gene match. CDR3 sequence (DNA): TGTGCCAGCAGTCTCAATACAGGGGCCTCCTACAATGAGCAGTTCTTC. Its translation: CASSLNTGASYNEQFF.

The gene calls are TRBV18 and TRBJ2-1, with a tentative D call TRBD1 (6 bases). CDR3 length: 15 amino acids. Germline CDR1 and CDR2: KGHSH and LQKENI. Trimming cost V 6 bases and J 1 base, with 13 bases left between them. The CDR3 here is CASSSGQLSYNEQFF. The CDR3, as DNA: TGTGCCAGCTCGTCTGGACAGCTTTCCTACAATGAGCAGTTCTTC.

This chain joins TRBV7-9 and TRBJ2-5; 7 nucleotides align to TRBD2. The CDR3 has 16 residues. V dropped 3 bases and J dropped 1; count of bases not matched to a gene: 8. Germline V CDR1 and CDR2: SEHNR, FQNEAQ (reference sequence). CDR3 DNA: TGTGCCAGCAGCTTCAGGGAGGGGACCCTCCAAGAGACCCAGTACTTC. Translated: CASSFREGTLQETQYF. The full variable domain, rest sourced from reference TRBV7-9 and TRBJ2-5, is DTGVSQNPRHKITKRGQNVTFRCDPISEHNRLYWYRQTLGQGPEFLTYFQNEAQLEKSRLLSDRFSAERPKGSFSTLEIQRTEQGDSAMYLCASSFREGTLQETQYFGPGTRLLVL.

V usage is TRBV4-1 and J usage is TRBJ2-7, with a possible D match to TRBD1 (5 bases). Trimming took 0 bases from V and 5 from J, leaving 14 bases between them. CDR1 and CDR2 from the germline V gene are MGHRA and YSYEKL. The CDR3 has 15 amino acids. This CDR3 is CASSQEIQGINEQYF. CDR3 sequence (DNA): TGCGCCAGCAGCCAAGAAATTCAGGGTATCAACGAGCAGTACTTC.

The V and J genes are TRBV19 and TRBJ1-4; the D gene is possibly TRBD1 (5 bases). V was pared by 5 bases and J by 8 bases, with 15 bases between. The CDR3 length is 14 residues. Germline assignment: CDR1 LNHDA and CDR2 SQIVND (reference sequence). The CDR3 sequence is CASSPRSRGEKLFF. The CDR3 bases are TGTGCCAGTAGTCCCCGGAGTCGGGGGGAAAAACTGTTTTTT.

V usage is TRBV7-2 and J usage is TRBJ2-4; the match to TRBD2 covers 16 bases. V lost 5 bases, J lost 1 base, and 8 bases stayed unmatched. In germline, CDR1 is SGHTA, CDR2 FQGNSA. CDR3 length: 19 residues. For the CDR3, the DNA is TGTGCCAGCAGCCCACCGGGACTAGCGGGGGGGCCGGCCAAAAACATTCAGTACTTC. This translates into CASSPPGLAGGPAKNIQYF.

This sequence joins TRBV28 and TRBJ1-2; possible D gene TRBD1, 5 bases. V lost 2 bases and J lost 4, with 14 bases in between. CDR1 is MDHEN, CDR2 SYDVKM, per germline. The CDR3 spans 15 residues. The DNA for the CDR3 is TGTGCCAGCAGTTTAGCACAGGACCAAATCTATGGCTACACCTTC. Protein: CASSLAQDQIYGYTF.

The CDR3 DNA is TGCGCCAGCCCACGGACAGGCGGGTCACCCCTCCACTTT. It encodes CASPRTGGSPLHF. The V call is TRBV23-1, the J call TRBJ1-6, with 7 bases fitting TRBD1. TRBV23-1 is marked as an open reading frame, function uncertain. V trimming: 8 bases; J trimming: 10 bases; junction bases outside the gene matches: 8. The length of the CDR3 is 13 residues.

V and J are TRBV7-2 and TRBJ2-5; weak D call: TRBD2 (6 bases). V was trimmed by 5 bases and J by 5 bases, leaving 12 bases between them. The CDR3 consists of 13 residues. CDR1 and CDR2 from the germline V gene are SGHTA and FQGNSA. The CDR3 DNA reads TGTGCCAGCAGCGACGGGACTCGGGAGACCCAGTACTTC. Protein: CASSDGTRETQYF.

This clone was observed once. The CDR3 loop is CAITNQRENHEQYF. The CDR3 nucleotides are TGTGCCATCACGAACCAGCGGGAGAATCACGAGCAGTACTTC. This sequence joins TRBV10-3 and TRBJ2-7; TRBD2 matches 8 bases. Per germline, CDR1 ENHRY and CDR2 SYGVKD. The V segment lost 7 bases and the J segment 5 bases; nucleotides outside the gene matches: 10. The CDR3 sequence is 14 residues long.

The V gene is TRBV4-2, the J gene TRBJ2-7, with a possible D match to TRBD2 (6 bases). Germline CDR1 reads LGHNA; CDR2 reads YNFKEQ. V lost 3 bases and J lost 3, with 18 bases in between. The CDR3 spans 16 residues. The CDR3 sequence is CASSQAETGGSYEQYF. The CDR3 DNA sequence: TGTGCCAGCAGCCAGGCCGAGACTGGGGGGAGCTACGAGCAGTACTTC.

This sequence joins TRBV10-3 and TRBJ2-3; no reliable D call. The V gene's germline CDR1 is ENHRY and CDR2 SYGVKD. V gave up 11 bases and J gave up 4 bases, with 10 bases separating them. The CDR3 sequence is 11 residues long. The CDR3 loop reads CASGTADTQYF. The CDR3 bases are TGTGCCTCAGGCACGGCAGATACGCAGTATTTT.

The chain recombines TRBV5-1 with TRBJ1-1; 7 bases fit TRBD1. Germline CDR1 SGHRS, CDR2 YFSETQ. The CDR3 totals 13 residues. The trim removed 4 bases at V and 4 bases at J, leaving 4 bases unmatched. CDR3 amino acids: CASSAGTVTEAFF. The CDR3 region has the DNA TGCGCCAGCAGCGCAGGGACAGTCACTGAAGCTTTCTTT. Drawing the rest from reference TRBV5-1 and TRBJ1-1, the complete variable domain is KAGVTQTPRYLIKTRGQQVTLSCSPISGHRSVSWYQQTPGQGLQFLFEYFSETQRNKGNFPGRFSGRQFSNSRSEMNVSTLELGDSALYLCASSAGTVTEAFFGQGTRLTVV.

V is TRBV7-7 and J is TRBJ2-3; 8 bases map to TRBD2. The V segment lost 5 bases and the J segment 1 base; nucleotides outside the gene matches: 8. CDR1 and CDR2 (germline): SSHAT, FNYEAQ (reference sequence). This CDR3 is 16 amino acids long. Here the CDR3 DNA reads TGTGCCAGCAGCGCGGGGGGCAGTCCTGGCACAGATACGCAGTATTTT. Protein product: CASSAGGSPGTDTQYF.

The CDR3 is CASSGGGTDTQYF. The DNA of the CDR3 is TGTGCCAGTAGTGGTGGAGGCACAGATACGCAGTATTTT. The chain links TRBV19 to TRBJ2-3; D unclear. The V end was cut by 5 bases, the J end by 1 base, with 7 bases between. Germline V CDR1 and CDR2: LNHDA, SQIVND (reference sequence). There are 13 residues in the CDR3.

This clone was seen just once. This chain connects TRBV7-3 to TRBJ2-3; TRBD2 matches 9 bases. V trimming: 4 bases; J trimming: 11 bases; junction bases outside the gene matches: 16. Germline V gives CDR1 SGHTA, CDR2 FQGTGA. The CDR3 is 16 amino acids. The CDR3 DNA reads TGTGCCAGCAGCTCAGGAGGGGGGTTTAGCGGGAGTATGCAGTATTTT. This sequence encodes CASSSGGGFSGSMQYF.

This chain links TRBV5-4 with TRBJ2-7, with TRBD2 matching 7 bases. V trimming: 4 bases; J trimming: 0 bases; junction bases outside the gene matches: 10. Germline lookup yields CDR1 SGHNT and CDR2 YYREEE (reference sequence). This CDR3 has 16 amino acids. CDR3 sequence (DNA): TGTGCCAGCAGCCAGGAACTAGCGTTAAGCTCCTACGAGCAGTACTTC. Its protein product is CASSQELALSSYEQYF.